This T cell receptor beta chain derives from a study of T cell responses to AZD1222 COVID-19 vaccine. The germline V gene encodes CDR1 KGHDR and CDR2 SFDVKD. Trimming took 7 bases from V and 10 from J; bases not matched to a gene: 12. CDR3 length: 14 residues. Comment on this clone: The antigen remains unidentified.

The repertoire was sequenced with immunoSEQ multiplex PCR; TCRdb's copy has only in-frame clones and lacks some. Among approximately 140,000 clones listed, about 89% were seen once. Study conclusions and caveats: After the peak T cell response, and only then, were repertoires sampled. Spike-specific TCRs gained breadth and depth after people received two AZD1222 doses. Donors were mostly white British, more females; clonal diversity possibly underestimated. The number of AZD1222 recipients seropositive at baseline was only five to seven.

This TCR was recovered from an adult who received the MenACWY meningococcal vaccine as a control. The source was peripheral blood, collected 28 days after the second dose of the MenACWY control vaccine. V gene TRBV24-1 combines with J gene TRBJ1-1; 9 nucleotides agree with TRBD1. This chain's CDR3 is CATSEQGASVGAFF. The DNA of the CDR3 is TGTGCCACCAGCGAACAGGGGGCGTCTGTTGGAGCTTTCTTT.